A selection of T cell receptor beta chains follows, all from one sample in a study of CD8+ T cells in alopecia areata. Assay used: immunoSEQ multiplex PCR; TCRdb lists only in-frame clones, some missing. The sample has approximately 150,000 clones, 45% to 60% seen once. Material for sequencing was CD4+ T cells sorted from blood. All receptors come from a human donor with alopecia areata. The CDR3 runs from the conserved cysteine through the conserved F or W. The D gene is left open where the match is weak. Clone size is given for some rows only: seen once, a few or many times, or a class if the clone is expanded.

>TRBD2|TRBJ2-1|TRBV6-5|NA
CASSYSKGPGGNEQFF
TGTGCCAGCAGTTACTCGAAGGGGCCGGGGGGCAATGAGCAGTTCTTC
>NA|TRBJ2-2|TRBV29-1|NA
CSYTWGTAGELFF
TGCAGCTACACCTGGGGGACGGCCGGGGAGCTGTTTTTT
>TRBD2|TRBJ2-1|TRBV5-1|NA
CASSHERTSVQFF
TGCGCCAGCAGCCACGAACGGACTAGCGTACAGTTCTTC
>TRBD2|TRBJ2-1|TRBV29-1|NA
CSVEASGSYNEQFF
TGCAGCGTTGAGGCTAGCGGGAGCTACAATGAGCAGTTCTTC
>NA|TRBJ1-1|TRBV29-1|few
CSGTRTAVNTEAFF
TGCAGCGGAACCCGGACAGCGGTGAACACTGAAGCTTTCTTT
>NA|TRBJ2-7|TRBV7-8|few
CASSLAGSGVDEQYF
TGTGCCAGCAGCTTAGCCGGGTCGGGGGTCGACGAGCAGTACTTC
>NA|TRBJ2-5|TRBV19|NA
CASSIAGGQETQYF
TGTGCCAGTAGTATAGCCGGCGGCCAAGAGACCCAGTACTTC
>NA|TRBJ2-7|TRBV11-3|once
CASSPGLSYEQYF
TGTGCCAGCAGCCCCGGTCTTTCCTACGAGCAGTACTTC
>NA|TRBJ2-5|TRBV5-1|NA
CASSSRAEETQYF
TGCGCCAGCAGCTCGCGGGCCGAAGAGACCCAGTACTTC
>NA|TRBJ2-1|TRBV28|few
CASSPTRVQFF
TGTGCCAGCAGTCCGACGCGGGTGCAGTTCTTC
>TRBD2|TRBJ2-5|TRBV29-1|NA
CSVKRTSALPDMWETQYF
TGCAGCGTGAAAAGGACTAGCGCCCTACCCGATATGTGGGAGACCCAGTACTTC
>NA|TRBJ1-1|TRBV29-1|few
CSVAGTQRAQAFF
TGCAGCGTAGCCGGGACACAAAGGGCCCAAGCTTTCTTT
>NA|TRBJ2-5|TRBV7-9|few
CASSRSMETQYF
TGTGCCAGCAGCCGATCAATGGAGACCCAGTACTTC
>NA|TRBJ2-6|TRBV18|few
CASSPQQGSGANVLTF
TGTGCCAGCTCACCCCAACAGGGTTCTGGGGCCAACGTCCTGACTTTC
>NA|TRBJ1-4|TRBV12-5|few
CASAMGHRNEKLFF
TGTGCTAGTGCCATGGGACATCGGAATGAAAAACTGTTTTTT
>TRBD2|TRBJ2-1|TRBV25-1|few
CASQTSGSSSYNEQFF
TGTGCCAGCCAGACTAGCGGATCGAGCTCCTACAATGAGCAGTTCTTC
>NA|TRBJ2-5|TRBV4-1|NA
CASSQGEILGTQETQYF
TGCGCCAGCAGCCAAGGGGAAATACTAGGCACCCAAGAGACCCAGTACTTC
>NA|TRBJ2-3|TRBV5-6|NA
CASSLGPGFDTQYF
TGTGCCAGCAGCTTGGGGCCGGGATTTGATACGCAGTATTTT
>TRBD2|TRBJ2-7|TRBV2|NA
CASSEAGTTYEQYF
TGTGCCAGCAGTGAAGCGGGGACTACCTACGAGCAGTACTTC
>NA|TRBJ1-1|TRBV6-5|NA
CASSVNTEAFF
TGTGCCAGCAGTGTGAACACTGAAGCTTTCTTT
>NA|TRBJ2-5|TRBV18|few
CASSPGEETQYF
TGTGCCAGCTCACCTGGCGAAGAGACCCAGTACTTC
>NA|TRBJ1-2|TRBV4-1|NA
CASSQDGLGSNYGYTF
TGCGCCAGCAGCCAAGATGGGCTGGGGTCTAACTATGGCTACACCTTC
>NA|TRBJ2-7|TRBV5-1|NA
CASSGSSYEQYF
TGCGCCAGCAGCGGCTCCTCCTACGAGCAGTACTTC
>NA|TRBJ2-7|TRBV11-2|few
CASSLVRVAVAYEQYF
TGTGCCAGCAGCTTAGTCCGAGTGGCGGTCGCCTACGAGCAGTACTTC